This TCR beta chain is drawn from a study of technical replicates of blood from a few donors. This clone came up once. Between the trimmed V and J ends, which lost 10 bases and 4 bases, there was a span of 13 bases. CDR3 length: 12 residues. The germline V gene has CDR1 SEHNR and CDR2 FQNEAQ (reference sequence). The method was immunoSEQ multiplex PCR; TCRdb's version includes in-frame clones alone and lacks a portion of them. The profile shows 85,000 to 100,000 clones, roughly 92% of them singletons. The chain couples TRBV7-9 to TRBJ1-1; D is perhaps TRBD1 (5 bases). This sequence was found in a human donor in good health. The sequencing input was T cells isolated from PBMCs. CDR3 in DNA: TGTGCCATGCGGGGCAGGGCCACTGAAGCTTTCTTT. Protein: CAMRGRATEAFF. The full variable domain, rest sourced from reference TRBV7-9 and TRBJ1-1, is DTGVSQNPRHKITKRGQNVTFRCDPISEHNRLYWYRQTLGQGPEFLTYFQNEAQLEKSRLLSDRFSAERPKGSFSTLEIQRTEQGDSAMYLCAMRGRATEAFFGQGTRLTVV.